This TCR beta chain comes out of a study of T cells in Graves' hyperthyroidism and ophthalmopathy. Any patient presenting with uncontrolled infection, other autoimmune disease, pregnancy or lactation was left out. RNA transcripts yielded amplified TCR beta CDR3 regions. An initial round of RT-PCR targeting the TCR CDR3 relied on the HTBI primer set. MiXCR was run by TCRdb on the multiplex PCR reads, yielding one entry per CDR3 protein. The sample has some 180,000 distinct CDR3 sequences; 15% to 20% are singletons. CDR1 and CDR2 (germline): SQVTM, ANQGSEA. There are 13 residues in the CDR3. The V end lost 8 bases, the J end lost 1 base, and 13 bases lay between the germline ends.

The sample taken for sequencing was blood. V is TRBV29-1 and J is TRBJ2-3; D is perhaps TRBD2 (5 bases). This TCR came from a woman aged 45-59 years with Graves' hyperthyroidism. The CDR3 protein is CSHTGVGTDTQYF. The CDR3 nucleotides read TGCAGCCATACCGGGGTCGGCACAGATACGCAGTATTTT.